The clone carrying this T cell receptor (beta chain) was seen only once. This entry comes from a study of T cell responses to AZD1222 COVID-19 vaccine. Only in-frame clones appear in the TCRdb table, and some are missing; sequencing was by immunoSEQ multiplex PCR. The data show about 120,000 clones, with 88% seen just once and about 6% held by the top ten. V lost 2 bases, J lost 7 bases, and 9 bases lay in between. Germline-derived CDR1 and CDR2 are MNHEY and SVGEGT. The length of the CDR3 is 14 residues. The chain uses TRBV6-2 or TRBV6-3 and TRBJ1-6, with D maybe TRBD1 (6 bases). Specimen: peripheral blood, collected on day 0 of AZD1222 vaccination. This TCR was recovered from an adult in good health. The CDR3 reads CASSYRQGNSPLHF. CDR3 in DNA: TGTGCCAGCAGTTACCGGCAGGGGAATTCACCCCTCCACTTT.